This TCR beta chain stems from a study of PD-1 blockade in classical Hodgkin lymphoma. Study context: Administration of nivolumab to patients was at 3 mg/kg intravenously every 2 weeks.

Study-level findings and limits: Lower baseline TCR diversity marked trial partial responders and progressors.

Profiling relied on immunoSEQ multiplex PCR, and the TCRdb table lists in-frame clones only, not all of them. This sample has 50,000 or so clones, with roughly 90% found just once. V lost 7 bases, J lost 5 bases, and 11 bases lay in between. Germline loops: CDR1 MDHEN, CDR2 SYDVKM. CDR3 length: 13 amino acids. No patient escaped relapse after autologous stem cell transplantation, and brentuximab vedotin exposure varied. In regard to this clone: Its antigen is currently unknown.

The sample consisted of peripheral blood mononuclear cells (PBMCs), taken before the second cycle of nivolumab. The source is a human donor with classical Hodgkin lymphoma. This chain links TRBV28 with TRBJ2-2; D unresolved. CDR3 in DNA: TGTGCCAGCACCCTCCTGGGTACCGGGGAGCTGTTTTTT. This codes for CASTLLGTGELFF.